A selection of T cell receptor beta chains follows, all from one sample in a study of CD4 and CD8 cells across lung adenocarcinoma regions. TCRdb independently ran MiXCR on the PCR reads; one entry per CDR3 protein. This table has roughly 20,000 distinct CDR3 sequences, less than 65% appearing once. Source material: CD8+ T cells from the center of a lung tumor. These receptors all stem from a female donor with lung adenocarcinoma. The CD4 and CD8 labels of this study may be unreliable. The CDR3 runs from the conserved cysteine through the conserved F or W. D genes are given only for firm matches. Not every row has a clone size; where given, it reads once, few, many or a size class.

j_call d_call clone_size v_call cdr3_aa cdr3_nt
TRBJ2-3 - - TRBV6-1 CARGQGGGAPETQYF TGTGCCAGGGGGCAGGGAGGCGGCGCCCCAGAGACGCAGTACTTT
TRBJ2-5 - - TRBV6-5 CASSYSGGGETQYF TGTGCCAGCAGTTACTCGGGGGGCGGGGAGACCCAGTACTTC
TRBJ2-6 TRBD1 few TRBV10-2 CASSEGRGRSGANVLTF TGCGCCAGCAGTGAGGGCAGGGGGCGGTCTGGGGCCAACGTCCTGACTTTC
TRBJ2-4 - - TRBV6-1 CASTGLRDRAQDTQYF TGTGCCAGCACGGGGCTCCGGGACCGTGCCCAAGACACCCAGTACTTC
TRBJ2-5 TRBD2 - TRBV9 CASSAQLAGGTQYF TGTGCCAGCAGCGCACAGCTAGCGGGAGGGACCCAGTACTTC
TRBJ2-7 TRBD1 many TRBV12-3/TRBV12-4 CASSSPGQGTDEQYF TGTGCCAGCAGTTCCCCGGGACAGGGGACCGACGAGCAGTACTTC
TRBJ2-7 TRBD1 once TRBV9 CASSAQGAYEQYF TGTGCCAGCAGCGCACAGGGGGCCTACGAGCAGTACTTC
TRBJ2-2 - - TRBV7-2 CASSFGLGTGELFF TGTGCCAGCAGCTTCGGGCTTGGAACCGGGGAGCTGTTTTTT
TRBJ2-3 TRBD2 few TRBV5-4 CASRSTSGRTDTQYF TGTGCCAGCAGGTCGACTAGCGGCCGCACAGATACGCAGTATTTT
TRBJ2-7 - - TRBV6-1 CASSGSKNTQYF TGTGCCAGCAGTGGATCCAAAAACACGCAGTACTTC
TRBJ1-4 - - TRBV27 CASSDSRREKLFF TGTGCCAGCTCGGACAGTCGGCGTGAAAAACTGTTTTTT
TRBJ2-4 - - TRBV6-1 CASKTSPGRATDTQYF TGTGCCAGCAAAACATCACCGGGACGAGCCACAGACACGCAGTACTTC
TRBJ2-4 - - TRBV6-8 CFCTGLGGRDKNIQYF TGTTTTTGCACGGGGCTCGGGGGCAGGGACAAAAACATCCAGTACTTC
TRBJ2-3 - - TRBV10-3 CANSPATDTQYF TGTGCCAACAGTCCAGCCACAGATACGCAGTATTTT
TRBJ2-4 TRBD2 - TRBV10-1 CARNRLAGGATNTQYF TGCGCCCGCAATCGACTAGCGGGGGGTGCCACAAACACTCAGTACTTC
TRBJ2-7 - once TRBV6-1 CASSEQRSSETQYF TGTGCCAGCAGTGAACAGAGGTCATCAGAGACGCAGTACTTC
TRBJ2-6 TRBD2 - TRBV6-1 CASRQLAGGGGANVLTF TGTGCCAGCAGGCAACTAGCGGGAGGCGGAGGGGCCAACGTCCTGACTTTC
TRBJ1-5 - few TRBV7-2 CASSQRGNQPQHF TGTGCCAGCAGCCAAAGGGGCAATCAGCCCCAGCATTTT
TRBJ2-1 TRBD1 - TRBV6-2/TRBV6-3 CASSYSSKGQGQFF TGTGCCAGCAGTTACTCATCGAAAGGACAGGGGCAGTTCTTC
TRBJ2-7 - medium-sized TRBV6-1 CASSEVKAEQYF TGTGCCAGCAGTGAAGTGAAGGCCGAGCAGTACTTC
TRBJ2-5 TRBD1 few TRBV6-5 CASSYLPPGQGRVQETQYF TGTGCCAGCAGTTACCTACCGCCGGGACAGGGAAGGGTCCAAGAGACCCAGTACTTC
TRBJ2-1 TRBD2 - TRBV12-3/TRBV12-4 CASSSGRASGEQFF TGTGCCAGCAGTAGCGGGAGGGCCTCAGGGGAGCAGTTCTTC
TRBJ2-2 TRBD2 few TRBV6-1 CASSESSGGAGELFF TGTGCCAGCAGTGAATCTAGCGGGGGGGCCGGGGAGCTGTTTTTT
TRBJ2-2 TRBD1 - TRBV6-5 CASSSNPTGATGELFF TGTGCCAGCAGTTCCAATCCGACAGGGGCCACCGGGGAGCTGTTTTTT
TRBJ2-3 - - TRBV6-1 CASSLGVGGTDTQYF TGTGCCAGCAGTCTGGGGGTGGGAGGCACAGATACGCAGTATTTT
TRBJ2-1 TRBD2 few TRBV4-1 CASSQDPGGYNEQFF TGCGCCAGCAGCCAAGATCCGGGAGGCTACAATGAGCAGTTCTTC
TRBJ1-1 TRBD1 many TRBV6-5 CASSYSISGGRAEAFF TGTGCCAGCAGTTACTCGATATCAGGGGGAAGAGCTGAAGCTTTCTTT
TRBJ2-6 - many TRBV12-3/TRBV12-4 CASHYSGANVLTF TGTGCCAGTCATTACTCTGGGGCCAACGTCCTGACTTTC
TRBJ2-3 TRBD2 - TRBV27 CGGRRGAGLPETQYF TGTGGCGGGAGGAGGGGGGCGGGTTTGCCGGAGACGCAGTACTTT
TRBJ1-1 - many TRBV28 CASSYTGGGGNTEAFF TGTGCCAGCAGTTATACAGGAGGGGGAGGGAACACTGAAGCTTTCTTT
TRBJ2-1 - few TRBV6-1 CATWDGFNEQFF TGTGCCACCTGGGACGGCTTCAATGAGCAGTTCTTC
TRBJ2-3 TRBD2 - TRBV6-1 CASSGAGLGGGGQDTQYF TGTGCCAGCAGTGGAGCGGGACTAGGGGGAGGTGGCCAAGATACCCAGTATTTT
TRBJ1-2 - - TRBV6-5 CASSYSGTTINYGYTF TGTGCCAGCAGTTACTCCGGGACAACTATTAACTATGGCTACACCTTC
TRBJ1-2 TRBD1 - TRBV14 CASSHLRQGGRSNYGYTF TGTGCCAGCAGCCACCTCAGACAGGGGGGAAGATCTAACTATGGCTACACCTTC
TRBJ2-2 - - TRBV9 CASSVAGDTGELFF TGTGCCAGCAGCGTAGCGGGAGACACCGGGGAGCTGTTTTTT
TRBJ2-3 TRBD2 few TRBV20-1 CSARRRTSGSADTQYF TGCAGTGCTAGACGCCGGACTAGCGGGAGTGCAGATACGCAGTATTTT
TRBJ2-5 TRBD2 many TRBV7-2 CASSSKTSSIVRGPKETQYF TGTGCCAGCAGCTCCAAGACTAGCAGCATAGTTCGGGGACCCAAAGAGACCCAGTACTTC
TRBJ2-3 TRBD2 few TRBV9 CASSVDSGRGTDTQYF TGTGCCAGCAGCGTAGATAGCGGGAGGGGCACAGATACGCAGTATTTT
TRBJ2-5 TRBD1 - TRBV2 CASSETGSQETQYF TGTGCCAGCAGCGAGACAGGGTCCCAAGAGACCCAGTACTTC
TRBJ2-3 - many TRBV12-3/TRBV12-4 CASSFSPVADTQYF TGTGCCAGCAGTTTTAGTCCCGTCGCAGATACGCAGTATTTT